This T cell receptor (beta chain) derives from a study of low-dose radiotherapy and immunotherapy resistance in tumors. Whole-study context: With fractions of 0.5 Gy given every 2 weeks, Cohort 1 accumulated a total of 6.5 Gy. Every two weeks patients got nivolumab 240 mg flat dose, plus ipilimumab 1 mg/kg every six weeks, intravenously.

TCRs were put through roughly 20 PCR cycles of amplification with Phusion. A constant-region primer and the V-primer adapter served as the primer pair. TCRdb re-called the reads with MiXCR, one entry per CDR3 protein. The sample carries some 52,000 distinct CDR3 sequences, 33% recorded once. This sample's time point: after trial treatment. Treatment noted: LDRT plus nivolumab, ipilimumab, low-dose cyclophosphamide and aspirin (RACIN trial). Germline V gene data show CDR1 as SGHAT and CDR2 as FQNNGV. The CDR3 runs 14 residues. Trimming removed 1 base from V and 9 bases from J, with 13 bases in between. This clonotype came up many times.

The chain carries TRBV11-2 and TRBJ1-5; tentatively, D is TRBD1 (6 bases). This TCR derives from a male donor with rectosigmoid adenocarcinoma. Sample: PBMCs, taken after low-dose radiotherapy plus immunotherapy. CDR3 bases: TGTGCCAGCAGCTTAGCGGGGGCCCCAGGGCCCCAGCATTTT. It specifies CASSLAGAPGPQHF.